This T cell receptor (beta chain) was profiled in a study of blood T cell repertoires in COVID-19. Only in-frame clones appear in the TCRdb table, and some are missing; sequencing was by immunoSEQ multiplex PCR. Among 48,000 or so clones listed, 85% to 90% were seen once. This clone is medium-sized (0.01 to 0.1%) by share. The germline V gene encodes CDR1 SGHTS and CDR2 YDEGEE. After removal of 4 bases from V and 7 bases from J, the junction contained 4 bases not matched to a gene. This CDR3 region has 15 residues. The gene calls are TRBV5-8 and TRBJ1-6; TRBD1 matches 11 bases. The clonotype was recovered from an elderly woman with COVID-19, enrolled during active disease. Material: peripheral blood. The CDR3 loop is CASSRWTGGNSPLHF. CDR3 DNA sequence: TGTGCCAGCAGCCGATGGACAGGGGGCAATTCACCCCTCCACTTT.